This T cell receptor beta chain was sequenced in a study of T-cell reconstitution after alpha-beta-depleted transplantation in children. Study findings and constraints: Surviving recipient T cells and thymic progenitors underlay high day-60 TCRbeta diversity in some patients. When one year had passed after transplant, most T-cell counts and diversity came from newly produced T cells. Reportedly, only several hundred clones from non-depleted graft cells drove alpha-beta T-cell counts at about two months.

The V end was cut by 4 bases, the J end by 2 bases, with 13 bases between. CDR3 length equals 14 residues. CDR1 DFQATT and CDR2 SNEGSKA come from the germline V gene (reference sequence). The authors prepared the TCRbeta library with unique molecular identifiers. MiXCR, applied by TCRdb to the PCR reads, yields one record per CDR3 protein. In the table there are 600,000 to 800,000 distinct CDR3 sequences, around 12% of which are singletons. Worth noting for this clonotype: Its antigen remains unknown.

The source is a girl aged 2-10 years with congenital amegakaryocytic thrombocytopenia, due to receive a stem cell transplant. This chain joins TRBV20-1 and TRBJ2-3; D call uncertain. Specimen: PBMCs, collected before TCRalphabeta/CD19-depleted stem cell transplant. CDR3 nucleotides: TGCAGTGCTACCAGCCAAAGCGCCACAGATACGCAGTATTTT. Amino acid sequence: CSATSQSATDTQYF.